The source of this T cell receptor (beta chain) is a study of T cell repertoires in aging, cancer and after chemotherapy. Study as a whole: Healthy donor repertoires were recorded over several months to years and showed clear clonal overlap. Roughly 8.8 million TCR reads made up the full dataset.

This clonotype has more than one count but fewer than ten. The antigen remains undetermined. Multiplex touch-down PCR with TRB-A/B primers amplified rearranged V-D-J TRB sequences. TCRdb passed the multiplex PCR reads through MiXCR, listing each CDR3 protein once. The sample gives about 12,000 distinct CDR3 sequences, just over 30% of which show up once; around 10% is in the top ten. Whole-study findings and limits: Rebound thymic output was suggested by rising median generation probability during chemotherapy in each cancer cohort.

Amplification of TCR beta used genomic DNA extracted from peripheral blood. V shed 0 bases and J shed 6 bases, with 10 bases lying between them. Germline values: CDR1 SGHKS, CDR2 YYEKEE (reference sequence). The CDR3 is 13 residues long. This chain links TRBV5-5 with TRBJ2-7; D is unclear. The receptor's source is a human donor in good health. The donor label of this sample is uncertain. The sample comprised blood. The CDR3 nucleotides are TGTGCCAGCAGCTTGGCCGTACGGATCGAGCAGTACTTC. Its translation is CASSLAVRIEQYF.